These T cell receptor beta chains were read from a single sample in a study of cytomegalovirus exposure and HLA in healthy donors. The repertoire was sequenced with immunoSEQ multiplex PCR; TCRdb's copy has only in-frame clones and lacks some. Here the sample spans about 130,000 clones, around two thirds being singletons. The sequenced sample was PBMCs. All receptors derive from a man aged 18 to 30 in good health and CMV-seropositive. CDR3s include the opening cysteine and the closing phenylalanine or tryptophan. Each record gives: V gene, clone size, J gene, D gene, CDR3 DNA, CDR3 protein. A D gene is named only where the DNA matches it firmly. Clone size is stated in some rows and not others, as once, few, many or a class when expanded.

TRBV5-6	.	TRBJ1-4	.	TGTGCCAGCAGTTCTCTCGGGGGTCCAGAAAAACTGTTTTTT	CASSSLGGPEKLFF
TRBV23-1	.	TRBJ1-2	.	TGCGCCAGCAGTCAATCGATACAGGATCGGGGCTACACCTTC	CASSQSIQDRGYTF
TRBV19	.	TRBJ1-5	.	TGTGCCAGTAGTATAGGGGGAGGGGCTAACAATCAGCCCCAGCATTTT	CASSIGGGANNQPQHF
TRBV2	.	TRBJ2-7	.	TGTGCCAGCTACTACGGGACTCCCTACGAGCAGTACTTC	CASYYGTPYEQYF
TRBV5-8	.	TRBJ1-2	.	TGTGCCAGCAGCCAGGGATTTGGCTACACCTTC	CASSQGFGYTF
TRBV28	.	TRBJ2-3	TRBD2	TGTGCCAGCAGCCTTAGCGGGGGGGTTATCCCAGATACGCAGTATTTT	CASSLSGGVIPDTQYF
TRBV28	.	TRBJ1-4	.	TGTGCCAGCAGTATGGACAGTAATGAAAAACTGTTTTTT	CASSMDSNEKLFF
TRBV12-2	.	TRBJ2-7	.	TGTGCAAGTCGCCCGTTACGGGCAGGGGGACAGGGGCAGTACTTC	CASRPLRAGGQGQYF
TRBV5-8	.	TRBJ1-4	TRBD1	TGTGCCAGCAGCTTGGGAGCGGACAGGGTTGGTGAAAAACTGTTTTTT	CASSLGADRVGEKLFF
TRBV6-1	.	TRBJ2-7	TRBD2	TGTGCCAGCAGTGACCAGCGGGAGGGGTCGCAGTACTTC	CASSDQREGSQYF
TRBV30	few	TRBJ1-5	TRBD1	TGTGCCTGGAGGGGACAGGGGGGCAATCAGCCCCAGCATTTT	CAWRGQGGNQPQHF
TRBV19	.	TRBJ1-5	.	TGTGCCAGTAGTATGCTCGGTAGCAATCAGCCCCAGCATTTT	CASSMLGSNQPQHF
TRBV28	few	TRBJ1-1	.	TGTGCCAGCAGTTTAAGGACAACGAGGAGTGAAGCTTTCTTT	CASSLRTTRSEAFF
TRBV6-1	.	TRBJ1-6	.	TGTGCCAGCAGTGAATCCACAGGGTTCAATTCACCCCTCCACTTT	CASSESTGFNSPLHF
TRBV5-1	.	TRBJ2-2	.	TGCGCCAGCAGGCGTAACGCGAACACCGGGGAGCTGTTTTTT	CASRRNANTGELFF
TRBV30	.	TRBJ2-1	.	TGTGCCTGGAGTGTAGACTCGAACAATGAGCAGTTCTTC	CAWSVDSNNEQFF
TRBV19	few	TRBJ2-3	TRBD2	TGTGCCAGTAGTATCGGTCTAGCGGGGGTTACAGATACGCAGTATTTT	CASSIGLAGVTDTQYF
TRBV7-9	.	TRBJ2-7	TRBD1	TGTGCCAGCAGCTTAGAGGACAGGGGGTACGGGCAGTACTTC	CASSLEDRGYGQYF
TRBV9	.	TRBJ2-1	TRBD2	TGTGCCAGCAGCGTAGATTGGGCTAGCGGGGGGGCCCATGAGCAGTTCTTC	CASSVDWASGGAHEQFF
TRBV4-3	.	TRBJ2-7	TRBD2	TGCGCCAGCAGCCAAGACGGGAGGGGCGGTAACGAGCAGTACTTC	CASSQDGRGGNEQYF
TRBV29-1	few	TRBJ1-2	.	TGCAGCGTTGGGGGGGGGCGGCAGGGCGCCTATGGCTACACCTTC	CSVGGGRQGAYGYTF
TRBV4-1	.	TRBJ2-6	TRBD2	TGCGCCAGCAGCCAAACCGGGACTAGAGGAGGTGGGGCCAACGTCCTGACTTTC	CASSQTGTRGGGANVLTF
TRBV30	.	TRBJ1-5	TRBD1	TGTGCCTGGAGTGTAACGACAGGGGGCAATCAGCCCCAGCATTTT	CAWSVTTGGNQPQHF
TRBV7-3	.	TRBJ2-5	TRBD2	TGTGCCAGCAGCCGAGGGCGGGAGGAGACCCAGTACTTC	CASSRGREETQYF
TRBV27	.	TRBJ1-4	.	TGTGCCAGCAGTTTAATCCCGGGTAATGAAAAACTGTTTTTT	CASSLIPGNEKLFF
TRBV19	.	TRBJ1-1	.	TGTGCCAGTACCACCCTGTCCCAGGGCTACACTGAAGCTTTCTTT	CASTTLSQGYTEAFF
TRBV5-4	.	TRBJ2-7	.	TGTGCCAGCAGCTTCGGTCCTAGCGAGCAGTACTTC	CASSFGPSEQYF
TRBV28	.	TRBJ1-2	TRBD1	TGTGCCAGCAAAACCGGGACAGCTAACTATGGCTACACCTTC	CASKTGTANYGYTF
TRBV27	.	TRBJ1-4	.	TGTGCCAGCAGCCGGGGGGTTAGTGGTGAAAAACTGTTTTTT	CASSRGVSGEKLFF
TRBV11-2	once	TRBJ2-7	TRBD2	TGTGCCAGCAGCTTAGTAGGTGGGGGACTAGCGGGGGACGAGCAGTACTTC	CASSLVGGGLAGDEQYF
TRBV27	once	TRBJ2-1	TRBD2	TGTGCCAGCAGCAATAGCGGGGTGAGCTCCTACAATGAGCAGTTCTTC	CASSNSGVSSYNEQFF
TRBV27	.	TRBJ1-1	TRBD1	TGTGCCAGCAGATTCGACAGGGGGGTCATGAACACTGAAGCTTTCTTT	CASRFDRGVMNTEAFF
TRBV30	.	TRBJ2-1	.	TGTGCCTGGGGTAAAGGAGGGAGAGGAAGAAATGAGCAGTTCTTC	CAWGKGGRGRNEQFF
TRBV4-3	.	TRBJ2-5	.	TGCGCCAGCAGCCAAGATCTGGTAGGGGTAGGGTTAGAAGAGACCCAGTACTTC	CASSQDLVGVGLEETQYF
TRBV6-5	.	TRBJ2-3	.	TGTGCCAGCAGTTACTCCATGGGCTCCGGGGGAGTGTATTTT	CASSYSMGSGGVYF
TRBV5-1	.	TRBJ1-2	.	TGCGCCAGCAGCCTGGATGTGGGGGGCTATGGCTACACCTTC	CASSLDVGGYGYTF
TRBV5-8	.	TRBJ1-4	TRBD1	TGTGCCAGCAGCTTGGGACAGGGGCATGAAAAACTGTTTTTT	CASSLGQGHEKLFF
TRBV4-3	.	TRBJ1-1	.	TGCGCCAGCAGCCAAGATAGGGGGAGGGTCACTGAAGCTTTCTTT	CASSQDRGRVTEAFF
TRBV4-1	few	TRBJ1-4	.	TGCGCCAGCAGCCAAGATATCAGAATTGAAAAACTGTTTTTT	CASSQDIRIEKLFF
TRBV7-2	once	TRBJ2-1	TRBD2	TGTGCCAGCAGCTTAGAGGGGACTAGCGGGAGTAGCTCCTACAATGAGCAGTTCTTC	CASSLEGTSGSSSYNEQFF
TRBV28	.	TRBJ1-5	.	TGTGCCAGCAGTTTAGCGGGTCAGCCCCAGCATTTT	CASSLAGQPQHF
TRBV6-4	few	TRBJ1-5	.	TGTGCCAGTCGACAGGTGGGACATAGCAATCAGCCCCAGCATTTT	CASRQVGHSNQPQHF
TRBV7-9	.	TRBJ1-2	.	TGTGCCAGCAGCGAAGGACTCGGGTGGTTTGGCTACACCTTC	CASSEGLGWFGYTF
TRBV10-3	.	TRBJ2-3	TRBD1	TGTGCCATCAGTGAAGAGGGGACAGGCCACACAGATACGCAGTATTTT	CAISEEGTGHTDTQYF
TRBV21-1	.	TRBJ1-1	.	TGTGCCAGCAGCAAATACCCAGGGGGTAGGTGCACTGAAGCTTTCTTT	CASSKYPGGRCTEAFF
TRBV5-6	.	TRBJ1-5	.	TGTGCCAGCAGCTCCCTGGAGGAATGGAACAATCAGCCCCAGCATTTT	CASSSLEEWNNQPQHF
TRBV15	.	TRBJ1-4	TRBD1	TGTGCCACCAGCAGAGAGGGATTAGGACAGGGTAAAGAAAAACTGTTTTTT	CATSREGLGQGKEKLFF
TRBV6-1	.	TRBJ2-7	.	TGTGCCAGCAGTGCCACCGGGACAAGGGGACCCTACGAGCAGTACTTC	CASSATGTRGPYEQYF
TRBV6-5	.	TRBJ2-1	.	TGTGCCAGCCGAACGGGAGACTACAATGAGCAGTTCTTC	CASRTGDYNEQFF
TRBV7-9	.	TRBJ1-1	.	TGTTCCAGCAGCGCAGGGGAAACTGAAGCTTTCTTT	CSSSAGETEAFF
TRBV6-5	few	TRBJ2-7	TRBD2	TGTGCCAGCACCCCAGGCGGGGGCGAGCAGTACTTC	CASTPGGGEQYF
TRBV2	few	TRBJ2-2	.	TGTGCCAGCAGCGCTCAGGGTGCGAACACCGGGGAGCTGTTTTTT	CASSAQGANTGELFF